Listed here is a single T cell receptor beta chain. The target antigen is unknown. The entry originates in a study of OX40 agonist ivuxolimab in advanced cancers. About the research overall: Prior anti-PD-1, anti-PD-L1 or anti-CTLA-4 therapy did not bar entry, and 30% to 40% had some.

Sequencing used immunoSEQ multiplex PCR; TCRdb keeps in-frame clones, though not all of them. Here the sample spans 73,000 or so clones, 65% to 90% being singletons. Regarding the study as a whole: The investigators did not determine what antigen specificity the expanded peripheral T cells had.

Sequencing used CD4+ or CD8+ T cells sorted from blood, obtained in a trial of the OX40 agonist ivuxolimab. This TCR derives from an adult with an advanced solid tumor such as melanoma, head and neck, liver or kidney cancer.

The CDR3 nucleotides are TGCAGCGTCCCGGTTGGAGGTCGAGTAGAGACCCAGTACTTC. It is translated as CSVPVGGRVETQYF. The V gene is TRBV29-1, the J gene TRBJ2-5, with D possibly matching TRBD2 (5 bases). The germline gives CDR1 SQVTM, CDR2 ANQGSEA. The CDR3 extends over 14 amino acids. V dropped 6 bases and J dropped 4 bases, with 18 bases sitting between them.